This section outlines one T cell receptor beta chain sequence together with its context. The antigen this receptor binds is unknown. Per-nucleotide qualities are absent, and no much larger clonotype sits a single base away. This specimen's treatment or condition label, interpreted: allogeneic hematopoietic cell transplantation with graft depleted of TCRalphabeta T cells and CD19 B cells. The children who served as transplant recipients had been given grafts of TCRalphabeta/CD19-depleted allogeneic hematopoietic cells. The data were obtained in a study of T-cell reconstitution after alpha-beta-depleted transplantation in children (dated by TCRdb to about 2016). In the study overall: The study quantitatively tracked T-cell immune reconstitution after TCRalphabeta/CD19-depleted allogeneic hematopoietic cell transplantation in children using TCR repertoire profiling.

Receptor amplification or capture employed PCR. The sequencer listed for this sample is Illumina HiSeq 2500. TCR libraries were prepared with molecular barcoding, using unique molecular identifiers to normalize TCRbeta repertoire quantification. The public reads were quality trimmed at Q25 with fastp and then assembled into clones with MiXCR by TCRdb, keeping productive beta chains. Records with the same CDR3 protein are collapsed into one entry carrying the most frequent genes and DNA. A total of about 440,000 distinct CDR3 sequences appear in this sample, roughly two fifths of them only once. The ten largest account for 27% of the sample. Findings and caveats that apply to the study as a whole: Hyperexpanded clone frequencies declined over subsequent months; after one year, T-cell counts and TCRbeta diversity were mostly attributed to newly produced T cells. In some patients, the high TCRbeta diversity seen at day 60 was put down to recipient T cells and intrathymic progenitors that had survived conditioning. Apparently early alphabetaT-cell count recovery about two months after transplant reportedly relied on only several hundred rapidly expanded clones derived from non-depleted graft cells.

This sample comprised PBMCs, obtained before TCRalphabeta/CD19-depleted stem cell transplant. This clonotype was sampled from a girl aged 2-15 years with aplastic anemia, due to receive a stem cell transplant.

The nucleotide sequence reads as follows: TGCAGTGCTCCAAGACAGAGTCAAGAGACCCAGTACTTC. This is translated as CSAPRQSQETQYF. The chain is assembled from TRBV20-1 and TRBJ2-5; a tentative D match to TRBD1 spans 5 bases. Deletion took 5 bases off V and 2 bases off J, with a span of 12 bases between the germline ends. CDR1 and CDR2, looked up from the germline V gene (reference sequence), are DFQATT and SNEGSKA. The CDR3, from cysteine to phenylalanine, totals 13 residues. Only the CDR3 portion is preserved as DNA: 39 bases, with reading frame beginning at the first base.